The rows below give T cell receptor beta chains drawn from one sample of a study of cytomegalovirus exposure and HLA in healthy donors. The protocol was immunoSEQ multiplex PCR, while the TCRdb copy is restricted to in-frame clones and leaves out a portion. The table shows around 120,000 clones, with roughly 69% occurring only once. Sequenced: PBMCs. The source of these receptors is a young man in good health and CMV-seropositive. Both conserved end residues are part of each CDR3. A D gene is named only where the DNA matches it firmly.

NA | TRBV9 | CASRLQPNTGELFF
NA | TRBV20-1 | CSATLGDIQYF
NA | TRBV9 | CASSPRWAKNTEAFF
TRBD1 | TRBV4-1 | CASSPRTGGYEQYF
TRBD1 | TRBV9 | CASSVGGTGSEKLFF
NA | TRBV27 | CASSRYPLYEQYF
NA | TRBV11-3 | CASSLGGGSRGETQYF
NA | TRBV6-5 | CASSRGNYGYTF
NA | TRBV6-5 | CASSRGAGLYEQYF
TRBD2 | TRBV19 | CASSRTSGGPSSYNEQFF
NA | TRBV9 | CASSVSGGSYNEQFF
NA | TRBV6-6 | CASSLQGTGANVLTF
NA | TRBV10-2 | CASMEFIGANVLTF
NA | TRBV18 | CASSPGVAPGGMNTEAFF
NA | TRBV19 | CASSIDSSTDTQYF
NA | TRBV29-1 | CSVEEFGGTGSEQYF
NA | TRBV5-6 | CASSLGPEQYF
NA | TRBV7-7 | CASSLTGIPETQYF
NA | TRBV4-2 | CASSQALASSYEQYF
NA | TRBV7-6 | CASSSPRGSEQYF
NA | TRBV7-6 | CASSSRGGRASKGYTF
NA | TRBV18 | CASSPDGGQSLHF
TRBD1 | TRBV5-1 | CASSQGQRHEAFF
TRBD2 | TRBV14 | CASSPAPSGGVRSSTDTQYF
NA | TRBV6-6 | CASSYRGGDTQYF
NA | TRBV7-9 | CASSLLGGVRTEAFF
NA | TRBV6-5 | CASRSPGSGKETQYF
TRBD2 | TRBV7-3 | CASSLPSGGAGTDTQYF
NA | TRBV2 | CASSDGGTEAFF
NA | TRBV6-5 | CASRRYGKSYEQYF
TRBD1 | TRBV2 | CASRSGGSSYNSPLHF
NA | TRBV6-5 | CASRISNRDQETQYF
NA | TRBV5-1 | CASSLTGRDTEAFF
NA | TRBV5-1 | CASSLAQGETQYF
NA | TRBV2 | CASSQGQGGQETQYF
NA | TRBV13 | CASSSDSLDEQYF
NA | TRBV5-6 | CASSSQGSGNTIYF
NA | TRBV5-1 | CASSSSQGAPLHF
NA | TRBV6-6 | CASRLGAGVYYGYTF
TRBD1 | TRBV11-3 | CASSPGQGNNEQFF
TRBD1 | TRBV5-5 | CASSLGDRDQPQHF
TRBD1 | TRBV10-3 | CAISEGTGVSPLHF
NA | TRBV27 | CASSLLGGNTEAFF
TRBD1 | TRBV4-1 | CASSQGGGVSTEAFF
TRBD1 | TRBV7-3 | CASSWGQANSPLHF
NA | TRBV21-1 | CASSKVGGETQYF
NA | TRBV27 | CASSPAGGQETQYF